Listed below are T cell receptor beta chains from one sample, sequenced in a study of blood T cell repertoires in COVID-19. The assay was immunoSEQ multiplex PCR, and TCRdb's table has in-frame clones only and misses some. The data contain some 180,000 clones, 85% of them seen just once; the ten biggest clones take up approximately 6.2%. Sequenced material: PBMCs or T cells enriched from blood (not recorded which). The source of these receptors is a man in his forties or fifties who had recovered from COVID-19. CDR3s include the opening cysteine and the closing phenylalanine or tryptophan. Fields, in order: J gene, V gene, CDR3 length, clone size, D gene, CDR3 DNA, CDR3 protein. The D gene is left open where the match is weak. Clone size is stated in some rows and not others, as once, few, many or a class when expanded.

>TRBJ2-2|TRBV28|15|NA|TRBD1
TGTGCCAGCAGCACCCCCGGACAGGGCACCGGGGAGCTGTTTTTT
CASSTPGQGTGELFF
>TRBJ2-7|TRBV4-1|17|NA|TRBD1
TGCGCCAGCAGCCCTAAAGGTGGGGGACAGGTTTTCTACGAGCAGTACTTC
CASSPKGGGQVFYEQYF
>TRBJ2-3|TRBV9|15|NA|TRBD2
TGTGCCAGCAGCGTAACAACTAGCGGTGCAAATACGCAGTATTTT
CASSVTTSGANTQYF
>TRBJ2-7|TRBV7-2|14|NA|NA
TGTGCCAGCACCCAGGGGGGCTCAGCCCACGAGCAGTACTTC
CASTQGGSAHEQYF
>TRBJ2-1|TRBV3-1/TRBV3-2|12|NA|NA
TGTGCCAGCAGCCAAGATCGAGGGGAGCAGTTCTTC
CASSQDRGEQFF
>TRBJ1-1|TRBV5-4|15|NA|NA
TGTGCCAGCAGCGCGAAGCGGGACCCCCTCGAGGAAGCTTTCTTT
CASSAKRDPLEEAFF
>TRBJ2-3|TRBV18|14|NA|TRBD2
TGTGCCAGCTCACCACCGGGACTAGGAGATACGCAGTATTTT
CASSPPGLGDTQYF
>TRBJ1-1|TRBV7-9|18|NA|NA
TGTGCCAGCAGCTTAATAGGTCGGGATCGGGGAATGAACACTGAAGCTTTCTTT
CASSLIGRDRGMNTEAFF
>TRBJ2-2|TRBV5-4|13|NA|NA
TGTGCCAGTGAATTAGCCCCCACCGGGGAGCTGTTTTTT
CASELAPTGELFF
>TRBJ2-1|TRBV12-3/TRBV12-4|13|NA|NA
TGTGCCAGCAGTTTGACGGGAAGCGATGAGCAGTTCTTC
CASSLTGSDEQFF
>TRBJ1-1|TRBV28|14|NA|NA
TGTGCCAGCAGTATTCAGGTCGACAACACTGAAGCTTTCTTT
CASSIQVDNTEAFF
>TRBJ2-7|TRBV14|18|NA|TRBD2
TGTGCCAGCAGCCCGCGGTTAGCGGGCGGCCAAAAAGCCTACGAGCAGTACTTC
CASSPRLAGGQKAYEQYF
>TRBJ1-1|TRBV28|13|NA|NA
TGTGCCAGCAGTTCAATCAGGGACTCAAAAGCTTTCTTT
CASSSIRDSKAFF
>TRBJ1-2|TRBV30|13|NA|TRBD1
TGTGCCTGGACAGGGGGCGCGGTGTTCGGCTACACCTTC
CAWTGGAVFGYTF
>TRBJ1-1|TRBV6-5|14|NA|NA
TGTGCCAGCAGTTACCGGGGGAGGGGCACTGAAGCTTTCTTT
CASSYRGRGTEAFF
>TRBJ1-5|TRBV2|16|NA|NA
TGTGCCAGCAGGGACCCCACGGGGGGGGCGGCTCAGCCCCAGCATTTT
CASRDPTGGAAQPQHF
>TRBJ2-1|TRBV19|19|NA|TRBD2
TGTGCCAGTAGTATTGAGGGACTAGCGGGAGGGCCGGGGTACAATGAGCAGTTCTTC
CASSIEGLAGGPGYNEQFF
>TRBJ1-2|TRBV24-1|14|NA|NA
TGTGCCACCAGTGATAGGGACAATAACTATGGCTACACCTTC
CATSDRDNNYGYTF
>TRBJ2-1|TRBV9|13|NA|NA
TGTGCCAGCAGCGTAGAACAACATTATGAGCAGTTCTTC
CASSVEQHYEQFF
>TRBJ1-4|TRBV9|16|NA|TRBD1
TGTGCCAGCAGCGTGGAAGACAGGGGGGATAATGAAAAACTGTTTTTT
CASSVEDRGDNEKLFF
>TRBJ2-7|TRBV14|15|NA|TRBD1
TGTGCCAGCAGCCATTTGGACAGGACCTCCTACGAGCAGTACTTC
CASSHLDRTSYEQYF
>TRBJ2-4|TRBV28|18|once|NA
TGTGCCAGCAGCTTCTGGGGCCCGGGACACTTAGCCAAAAACATTCAGTACTTC
CASSFWGPGHLAKNIQYF
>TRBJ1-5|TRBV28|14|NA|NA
TGTGCCAGCAGTTTAAGTCAGTTTAATCAGCCCCAGCATTTT
CASSLSQFNQPQHF
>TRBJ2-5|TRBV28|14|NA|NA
TGTGCCAGCAGGAGGGGTAGCGGCCAAGAGACCCAGTACTTC
CASRRGSGQETQYF
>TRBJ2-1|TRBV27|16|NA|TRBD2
TGTGCCAGCAGTTTAGGGCGGGAGGAACCCTACAATGAGCAGTTCTTC
CASSLGREEPYNEQFF
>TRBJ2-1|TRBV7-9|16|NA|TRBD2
TGTGCCAGCAGCTTACTTGGGTCTAGCGGATACAATGAGCAGTTCTTC
CASSLLGSSGYNEQFF
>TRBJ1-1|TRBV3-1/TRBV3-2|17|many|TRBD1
TGTGCCAGCAGCCAAGACGCTTACAGGGGGCGCGGCACTGAAGCTTTCTTT
CASSQDAYRGRGTEAFF
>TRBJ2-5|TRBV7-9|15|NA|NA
TGTGCCAGCAGCCCCCCGAGTAGCGATATGGAGACCCAGTACTTC
CASSPPSSDMETQYF
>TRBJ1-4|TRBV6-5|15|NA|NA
TGTGCCAGCAGTCGACAGTATGCAACTAATGAAAAACTGTTTTTT
CASSRQYATNEKLFF
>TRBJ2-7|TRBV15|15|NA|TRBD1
TGTGCCACCAGCAGAGATCGGGGACAGAAGTACGAGCAGTACTTC
CATSRDRGQKYEQYF
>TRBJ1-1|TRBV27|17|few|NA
TGTGCCAGCAGTTTATTATTTCAGGGAAGTATCGGCACTGAAGCTTTCTTT
CASSLLFQGSIGTEAFF
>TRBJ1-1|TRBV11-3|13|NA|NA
TGTGCCAGCAGCTTCGGACTTAACACTGAAGCTTTCTTT
CASSFGLNTEAFF
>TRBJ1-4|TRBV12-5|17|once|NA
TGTGCTAGTGTCAGTTGGAGGGGGGGGACGGGTAATGAAAAACTGTTTTTT
CASVSWRGGTGNEKLFF
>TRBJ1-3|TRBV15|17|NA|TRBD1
TGTGCCACCAGCGAAGTCGGGGGACAGGGGGAACGGAACACCATATATTTT
CATSEVGGQGERNTIYF
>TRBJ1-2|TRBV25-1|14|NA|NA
TGTGCCAGCAGTGAATGGTCGGGAAGGGATGGCTACACCTTC
CASSEWSGRDGYTF
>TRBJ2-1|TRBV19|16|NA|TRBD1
TGTGCCAGTACCCTGGGTGGACAGGGATTCTACAATGAGCAGTTCTTC
CASTLGGQGFYNEQFF
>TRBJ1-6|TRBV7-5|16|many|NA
TGTGCCAGAAGCTTAGGGGGCGGGGTTCGGAATTCACCCCTCCACTTT
CARSLGGGVRNSPLHF
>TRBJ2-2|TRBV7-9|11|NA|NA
TGTGCCAGCAGCTTCCCAGGGGAGCTGTTTTTT
CASSFPGELFF
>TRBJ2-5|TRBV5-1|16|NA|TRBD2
TGCGCCAGCAGCTGGAGCCTAGCGGGAGGTTGGGAGACCCAGTACTTC
CASSWSLAGGWETQYF
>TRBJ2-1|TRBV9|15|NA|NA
TGTGCCAGCAGCGTAGGGGCGCAGGGTGGCAATGAGCAGTTCTTC
CASSVGAQGGNEQFF
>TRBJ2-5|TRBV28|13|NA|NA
TGTGCCAGCAGTTTAGGAGGGGCGGAGACCCAGTACTTC
CASSLGGAETQYF
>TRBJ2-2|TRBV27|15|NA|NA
TGTGCCAGCAGTTATGACCGGGACTCCCTGGGGGAGCTGTTTTTT
CASSYDRDSLGELFF
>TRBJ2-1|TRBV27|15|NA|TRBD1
TGTGCCAGCAGTTTAAATCCCAGGGGGATCAATGAGCAGTTCTTC
CASSLNPRGINEQFF
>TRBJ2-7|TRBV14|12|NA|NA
TGTGCCAGCGGCAGGGCCAACTACGAGCAGTACTTC
CASGRANYEQYF
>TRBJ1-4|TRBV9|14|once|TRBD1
TGTGCCAGCAGCGTAGTAGGGGGCGAGGAAAAACTGTTTTTT
CASSVVGGEEKLFF
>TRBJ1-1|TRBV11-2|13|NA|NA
TGTGCCAGCAGCCGCCGCTCCGGGGCTGAAGCTTTCTTT
CASSRRSGAEAFF
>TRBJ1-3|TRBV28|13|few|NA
TGTGCCAGCAGCCCAGCGAGGGAAAACACCATATATTTT
CASSPARENTIYF
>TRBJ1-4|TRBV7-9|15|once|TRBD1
TGTGCCAGCAGCTCCCCGACAGGGGGCGCAGAAAAACTGTTTTTT
CASSSPTGGAEKLFF
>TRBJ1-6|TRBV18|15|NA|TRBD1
TGTGCCAGCTCATCATCCGGGACAGGCAATTCACCCCTCCACTTT
CASSSSGTGNSPLHF
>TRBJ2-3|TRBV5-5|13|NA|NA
TGTGCCAGCAGCCTTGCGGGAACAGATACGCAGTATTTT
CASSLAGTDTQYF
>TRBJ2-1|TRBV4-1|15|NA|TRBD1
TGCGCCAGCAGCCCCCGGGACAGGGAAAGTGATGAGCAGTTCTTC
CASSPRDRESDEQFF
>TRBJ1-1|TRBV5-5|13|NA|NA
TGTGCCAGCAGCTTGGTTGCAGGGACTGAAGCTTTCTTT
CASSLVAGTEAFF
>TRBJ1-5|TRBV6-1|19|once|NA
TGTGCCAGCAGTGAAAGGGTCGGTGGGGGGAGGGCGAGCAATCAGCCCCAGCATTTT
CASSERVGGGRASNQPQHF
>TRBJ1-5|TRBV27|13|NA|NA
TGTGCCAGCAGTGATACAGGGCGGCAGCCCCAGCATTTT
CASSDTGRQPQHF
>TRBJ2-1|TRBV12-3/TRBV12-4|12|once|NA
TGTGCCAGCAGGTCCAGTTACAATGAGCAGTTCTTC
CASRSSYNEQFF
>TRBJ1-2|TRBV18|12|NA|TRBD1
TGTGCCAGCTCACTAGACAGGGGCGGCTACACCTTC
CASSLDRGGYTF
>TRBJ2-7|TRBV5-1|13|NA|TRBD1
TGCGCCAGCAGCCTGGGACAGCTCTACGAGCAGTACTTC
CASSLGQLYEQYF
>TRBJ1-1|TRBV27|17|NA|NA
TGTGCCAGCAGCCGCGAGAGGGGGGCGGGGGTTGGTACTGAAGCTTTCTTT
CASSRERGAGVGTEAFF